Below, 4 T cell receptor beta chains from the same sample are listed, as sequenced in a study of blood T cell repertoires in COVID-19. Sequencing used immunoSEQ multiplex PCR; TCRdb keeps in-frame clones, though not all of them. The data hold some 280,000 clones, with 89% observed a single time. Sequencing was performed on peripheral blood. These receptors were obtained from a woman aged 55-75 years with acute or convalescent COVID-19.

The gene calls are TRBV5-1 and TRBJ2-7; TRBD2 matches 10 bases. Germline CDR1 reads SGHRS; CDR2 reads YFSETQ. After removal of 3 bases from V and 7 bases from J, the junction contained 16 bases not matched to a gene. This CDR3 region has 17 residues. For the CDR3, the DNA is TGCGCCAGCAGCTCAGGGCTTTTTTTAGCGGGAGGTAGGGAGCAGTACTTC. This gives the protein CASSSGLFLAGGREQYF.

V and J are TRBV5-8 and TRBJ2-2, with D maybe TRBD2 (5 bases). The CDR3 totals 15 residues. The ends were cut back, 6 bases at V and 5 bases at J, with 17 bases in the middle. From germline, CDR1 is SGHTS and CDR2 YDEGEE. Here the CDR3 reads CASKVGELRTGELFF. Here the CDR3 DNA reads TGTGCCAGCAAGGTTGGGGAGTTAAGGACCGGGGAGCTGTTTTTT.

This clone appeared once. V and J are TRBV3-1 (or the pseudogene TRBV3-2) and TRBJ2-5; D possibly corresponds to TRBD1 (6 bases). V lost 1 base and J 2 bases, leaving 8 bases between the germline ends. Germline values: CDR1 LGHDT, CDR2 YNNKEL (reference sequence). The CDR3 consists of 14 residues. CDR3 coding DNA: TGTGCCAGCAGCCAAGGGGGGCCTCAAGAGACCCAGTACTTC. Protein sequence: CASSQGGPQETQYF.

This clone was detected only once. This rearrangement joins TRBV19 to TRBJ1-5; D may be TRBD1 (5 bases). The CDR3 consists of 16 residues. The V gene lost 5 bases and the J gene lost 9 bases, with 23 bases spanning the gap. Germline CDR1 and CDR2: LNHDA and SQIVND (reference sequence). The DNA for the CDR3 is TGTGCCAGTAGTGTAGGTGGGGCCATTCAGCATCGGCCCCAGCATTTT. This gives the protein CASSVGGAIQHRPQHF.